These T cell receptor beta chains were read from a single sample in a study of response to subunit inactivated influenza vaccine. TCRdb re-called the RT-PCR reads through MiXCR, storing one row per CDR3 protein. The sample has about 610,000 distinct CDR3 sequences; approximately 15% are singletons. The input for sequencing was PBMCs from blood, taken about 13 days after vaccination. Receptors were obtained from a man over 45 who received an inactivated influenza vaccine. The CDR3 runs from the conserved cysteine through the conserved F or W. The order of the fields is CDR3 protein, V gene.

cdr3_aa: CASSFGFYEQYF
v_call: TRBV12-3/TRBV12-4

cdr3_aa: CASSKEPGVTEAFF
v_call: TRBV5-5

cdr3_aa: CASSSGDRGRLDNEQFF
v_call: TRBV7-9

cdr3_aa: CASSRDRVVTPAEAFF
v_call: TRBV6-2/TRBV6-3

cdr3_aa: CASSFVGQGPQHF
v_call: TRBV12-3/TRBV12-4

cdr3_aa: CSGLTGEDYEQYF
v_call: TRBV20-1

cdr3_aa: CASSNDRAPYEQYF
v_call: TRBV14

cdr3_aa: CASSLWSRTRRHTIYF
v_call: TRBV6-1

cdr3_aa: CASSQARTGLSYEQYF
v_call: TRBV4-3

cdr3_aa: CASSHTSGTEYTF
v_call: TRBV4-3

cdr3_aa: CASSPGGAGNQPQHF
v_call: TRBV5-1

cdr3_aa: CASSFGQSYGYTF
v_call: TRBV5-1

cdr3_aa: CASSRSSGRNIQYF
v_call: TRBV12-3/TRBV12-4

cdr3_aa: CASSPRQAGSTGELFF
v_call: TRBV5-5

cdr3_aa: CASSLIGQNTGELFF
v_call: TRBV5-1

cdr3_aa: CASSIGRDLHEQYF
v_call: TRBV19

cdr3_aa: CASSAQGVLTNQPQHF
v_call: TRBV12-3/TRBV12-4

cdr3_aa: CASSLVSGDAQYF
v_call: TRBV5-1

cdr3_aa: CAISESEGTSGRGYEQYF
v_call: TRBV10-3

cdr3_aa: CASSPGVGNQPQHF
v_call: TRBV7-2

cdr3_aa: CASSRTRQSANEKLFF
v_call: TRBV28

cdr3_aa: CASSLGSAGETQYF
v_call: TRBV5-1

cdr3_aa: CATSDSASGRTDTQYF
v_call: TRBV24-1